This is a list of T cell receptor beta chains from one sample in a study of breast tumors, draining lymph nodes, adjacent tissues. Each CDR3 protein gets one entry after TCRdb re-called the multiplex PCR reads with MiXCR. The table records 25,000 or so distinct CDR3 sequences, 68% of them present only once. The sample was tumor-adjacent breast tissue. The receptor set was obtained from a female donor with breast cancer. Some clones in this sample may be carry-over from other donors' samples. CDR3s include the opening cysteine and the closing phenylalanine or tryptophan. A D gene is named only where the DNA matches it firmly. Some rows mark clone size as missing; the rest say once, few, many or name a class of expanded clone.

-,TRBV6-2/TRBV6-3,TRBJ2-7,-,TGTGCCAGCAAGGGGGGAGGAGGTGGTTACGAGCAGTACTTC,CASKGGGGGYEQYF
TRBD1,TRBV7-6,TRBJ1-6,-,TGTACCAGCAGAAGGGACAGCAGGTCACCCCTCCACTTT,CTSRRDSRSPLHF
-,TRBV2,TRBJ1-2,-,TGTGCCAGCAGTGAAGACCTGGGGAAGAGTGAAGGCTACACCTTC,CASSEDLGKSEGYTF
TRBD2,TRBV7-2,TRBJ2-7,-,TGTGCCAGCCATAACCCTGCCGGGAGGGGAAACGAGCAGTACTTC,CASHNPAGRGNEQYF
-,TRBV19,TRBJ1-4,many,TGTGCCAGTAGTATTACGGCCGATGAAAAACTGTTTTTT,CASSITADEKLFF
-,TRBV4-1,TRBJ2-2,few,TGCGCCAGCAGCCCGGCCAGCGGGAACACCGGGGAGCTGTTTTTT,CASSPASGNTGELFF
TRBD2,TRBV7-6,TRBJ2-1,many,TGTGCCAGCAGTTCTAGCGGGACTTCGAGCTCCTACAATGAGCAGTTCTTC,CASSSSGTSSSYNEQFF
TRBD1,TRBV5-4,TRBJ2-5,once,TGTGCCAGCAGCTTGGGACAGGGAAGGCAAGAGACCCAGTACTTC,CASSLGQGRQETQYF
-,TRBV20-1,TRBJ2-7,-,TGCAGTGCCGGCCCCTACACCTACGAGCAGTACTTC,CSAGPYTYEQYF
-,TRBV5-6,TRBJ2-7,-,TGTGCCAGCAGCTTATGGCCGTCGACCTACGAGCAGTACTTC,CASSLWPSTYEQYF
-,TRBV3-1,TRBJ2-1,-,TGTGCCAGCAGCCAAGGCAATAGCGGTTTGGAGCAGTTCTTC,CASSQGNSGLEQFF
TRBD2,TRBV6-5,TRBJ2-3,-,TGTGCCAGCAGTACCATAGCGGGACGCACAGATACGCAGTATTTT,CASSTIAGRTDTQYF
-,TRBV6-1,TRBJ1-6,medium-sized,TGTGCCAGCAGTGGGGGGTCACCCCTCCACTTT,CASSGGSPLHF